This T cell receptor beta chain came from a study of blood T cell repertoires in COVID-19. Method: immunoSEQ multiplex PCR; TCRdb's copy keeps in-frame clones and lacks some. The table includes 250,000 or so clones, about nine tenths detected once. The V gene lost 0 bases and the J gene lost 5 bases, with 14 bases spanning the gap. Per the germline V gene, CDR1 is GTSNPN and CDR2 is SVGIG (reference sequence). CDR3 length: 15 residues. The sample was PBMCs or T cells enriched from blood (not recorded which). The TCR comes from a human donor in a cohort exposed to, infected with or recovered from COVID-19 (not recorded which). The donor label of this sample is uncertain. The rearrangement links TRBV30 to TRBJ1-5; D might be TRBD1 (5 bases). The CDR3 protein is CAWSVRQGGHQPQHF. In DNA form, the CDR3 reads TGTGCCTGGAGTGTACGGCAGGGAGGTCATCAGCCCCAGCATTTT.